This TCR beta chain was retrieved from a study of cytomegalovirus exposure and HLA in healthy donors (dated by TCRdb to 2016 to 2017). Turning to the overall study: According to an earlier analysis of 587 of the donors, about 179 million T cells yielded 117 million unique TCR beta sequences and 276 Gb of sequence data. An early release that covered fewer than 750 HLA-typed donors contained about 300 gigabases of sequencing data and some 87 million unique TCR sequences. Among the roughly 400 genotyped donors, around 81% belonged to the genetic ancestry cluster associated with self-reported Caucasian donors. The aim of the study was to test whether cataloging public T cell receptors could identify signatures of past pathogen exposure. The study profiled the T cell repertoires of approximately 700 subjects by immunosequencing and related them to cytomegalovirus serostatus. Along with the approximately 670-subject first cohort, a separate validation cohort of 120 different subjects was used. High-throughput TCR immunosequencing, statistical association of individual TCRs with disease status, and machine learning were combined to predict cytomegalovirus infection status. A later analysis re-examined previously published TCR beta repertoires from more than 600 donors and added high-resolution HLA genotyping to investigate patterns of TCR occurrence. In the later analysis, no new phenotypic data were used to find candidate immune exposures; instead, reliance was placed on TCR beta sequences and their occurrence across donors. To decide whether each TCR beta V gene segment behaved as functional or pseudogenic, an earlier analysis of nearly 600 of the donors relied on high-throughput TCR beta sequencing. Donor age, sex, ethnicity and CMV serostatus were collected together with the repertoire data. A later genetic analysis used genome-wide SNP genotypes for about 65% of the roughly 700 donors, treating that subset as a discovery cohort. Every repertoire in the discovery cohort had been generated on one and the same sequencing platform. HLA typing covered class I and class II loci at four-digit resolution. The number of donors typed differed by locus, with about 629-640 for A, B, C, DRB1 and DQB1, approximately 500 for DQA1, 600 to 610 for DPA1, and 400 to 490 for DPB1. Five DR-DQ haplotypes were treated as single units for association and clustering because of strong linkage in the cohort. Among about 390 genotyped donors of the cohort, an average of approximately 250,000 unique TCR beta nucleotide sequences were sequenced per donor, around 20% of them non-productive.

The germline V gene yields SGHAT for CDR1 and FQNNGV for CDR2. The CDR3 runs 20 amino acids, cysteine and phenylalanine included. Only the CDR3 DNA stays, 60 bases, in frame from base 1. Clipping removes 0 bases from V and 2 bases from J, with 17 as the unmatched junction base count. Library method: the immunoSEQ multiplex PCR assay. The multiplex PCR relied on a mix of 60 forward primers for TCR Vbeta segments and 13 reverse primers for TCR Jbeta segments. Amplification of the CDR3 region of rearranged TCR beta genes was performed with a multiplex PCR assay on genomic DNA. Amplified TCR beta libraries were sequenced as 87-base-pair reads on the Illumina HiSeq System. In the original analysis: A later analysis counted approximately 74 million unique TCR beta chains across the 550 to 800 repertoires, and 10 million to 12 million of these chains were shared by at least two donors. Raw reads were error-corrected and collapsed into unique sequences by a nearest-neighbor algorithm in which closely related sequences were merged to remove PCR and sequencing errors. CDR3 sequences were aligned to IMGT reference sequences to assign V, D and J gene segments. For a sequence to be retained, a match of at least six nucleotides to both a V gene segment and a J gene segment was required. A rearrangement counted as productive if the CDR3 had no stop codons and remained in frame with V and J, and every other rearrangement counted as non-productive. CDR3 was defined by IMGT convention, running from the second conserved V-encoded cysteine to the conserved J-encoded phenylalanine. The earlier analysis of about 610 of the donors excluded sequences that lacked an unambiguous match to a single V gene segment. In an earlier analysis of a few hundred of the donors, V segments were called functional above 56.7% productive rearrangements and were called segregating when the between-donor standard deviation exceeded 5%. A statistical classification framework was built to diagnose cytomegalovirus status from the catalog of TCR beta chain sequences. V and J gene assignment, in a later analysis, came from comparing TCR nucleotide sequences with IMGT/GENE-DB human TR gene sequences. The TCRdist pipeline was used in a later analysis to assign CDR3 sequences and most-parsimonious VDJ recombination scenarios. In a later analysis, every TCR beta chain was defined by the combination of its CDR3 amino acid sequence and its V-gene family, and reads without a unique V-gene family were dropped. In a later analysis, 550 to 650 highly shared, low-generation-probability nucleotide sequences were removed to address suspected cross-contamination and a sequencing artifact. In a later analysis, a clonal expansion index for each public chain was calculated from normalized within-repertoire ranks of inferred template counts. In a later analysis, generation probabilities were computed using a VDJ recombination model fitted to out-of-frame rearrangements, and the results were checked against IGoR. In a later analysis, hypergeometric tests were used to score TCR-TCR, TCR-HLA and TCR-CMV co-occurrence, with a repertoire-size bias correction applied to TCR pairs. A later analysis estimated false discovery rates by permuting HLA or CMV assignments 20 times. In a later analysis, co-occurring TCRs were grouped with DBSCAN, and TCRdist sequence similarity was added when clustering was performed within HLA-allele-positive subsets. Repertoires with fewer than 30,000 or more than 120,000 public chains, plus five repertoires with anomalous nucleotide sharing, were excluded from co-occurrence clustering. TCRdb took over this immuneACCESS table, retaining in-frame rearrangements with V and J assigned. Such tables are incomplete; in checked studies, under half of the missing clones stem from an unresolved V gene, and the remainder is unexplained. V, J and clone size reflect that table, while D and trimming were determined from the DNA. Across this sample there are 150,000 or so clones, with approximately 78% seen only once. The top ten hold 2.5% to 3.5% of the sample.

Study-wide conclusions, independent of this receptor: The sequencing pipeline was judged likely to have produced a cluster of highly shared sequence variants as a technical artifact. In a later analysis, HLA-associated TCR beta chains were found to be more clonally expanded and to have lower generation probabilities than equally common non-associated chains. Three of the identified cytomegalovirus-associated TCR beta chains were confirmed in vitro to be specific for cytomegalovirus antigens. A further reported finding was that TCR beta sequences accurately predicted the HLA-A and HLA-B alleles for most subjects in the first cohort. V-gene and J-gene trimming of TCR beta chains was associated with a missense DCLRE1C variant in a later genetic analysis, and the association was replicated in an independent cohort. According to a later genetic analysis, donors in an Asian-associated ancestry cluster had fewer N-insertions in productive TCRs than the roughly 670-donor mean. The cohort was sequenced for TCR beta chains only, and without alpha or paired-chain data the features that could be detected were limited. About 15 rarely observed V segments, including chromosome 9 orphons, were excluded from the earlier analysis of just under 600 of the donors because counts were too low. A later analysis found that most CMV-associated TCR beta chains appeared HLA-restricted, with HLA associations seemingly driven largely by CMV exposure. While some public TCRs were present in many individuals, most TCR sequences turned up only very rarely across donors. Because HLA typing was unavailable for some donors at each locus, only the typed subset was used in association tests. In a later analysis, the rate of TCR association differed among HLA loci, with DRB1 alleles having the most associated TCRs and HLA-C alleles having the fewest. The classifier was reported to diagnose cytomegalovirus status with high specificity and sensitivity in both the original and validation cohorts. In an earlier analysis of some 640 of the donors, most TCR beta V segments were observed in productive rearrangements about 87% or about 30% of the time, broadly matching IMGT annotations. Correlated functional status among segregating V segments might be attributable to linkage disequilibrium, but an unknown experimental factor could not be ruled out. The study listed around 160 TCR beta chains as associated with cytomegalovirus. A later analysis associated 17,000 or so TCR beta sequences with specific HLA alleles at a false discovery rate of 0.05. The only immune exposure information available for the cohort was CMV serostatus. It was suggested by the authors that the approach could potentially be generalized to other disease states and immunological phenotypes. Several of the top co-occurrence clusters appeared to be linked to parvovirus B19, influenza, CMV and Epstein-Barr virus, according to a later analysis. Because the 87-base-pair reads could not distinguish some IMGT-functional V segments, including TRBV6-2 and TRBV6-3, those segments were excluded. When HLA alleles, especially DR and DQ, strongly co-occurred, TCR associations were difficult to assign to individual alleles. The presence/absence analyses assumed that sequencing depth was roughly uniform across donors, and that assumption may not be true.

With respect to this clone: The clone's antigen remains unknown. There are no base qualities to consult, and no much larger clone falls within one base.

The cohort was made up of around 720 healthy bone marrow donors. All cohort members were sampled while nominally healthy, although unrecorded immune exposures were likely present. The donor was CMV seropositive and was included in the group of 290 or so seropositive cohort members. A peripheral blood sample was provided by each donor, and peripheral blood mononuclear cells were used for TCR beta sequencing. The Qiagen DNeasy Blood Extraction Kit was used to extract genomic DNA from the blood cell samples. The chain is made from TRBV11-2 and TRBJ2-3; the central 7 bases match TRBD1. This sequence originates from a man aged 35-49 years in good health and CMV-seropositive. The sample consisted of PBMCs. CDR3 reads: CASSLDIPVTGSSYTDTQYF. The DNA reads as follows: TGTGCCAGCAGCTTAGATATCCCGGTGACAGGGTCTTCATACACAGATACGCAGTATTTT.